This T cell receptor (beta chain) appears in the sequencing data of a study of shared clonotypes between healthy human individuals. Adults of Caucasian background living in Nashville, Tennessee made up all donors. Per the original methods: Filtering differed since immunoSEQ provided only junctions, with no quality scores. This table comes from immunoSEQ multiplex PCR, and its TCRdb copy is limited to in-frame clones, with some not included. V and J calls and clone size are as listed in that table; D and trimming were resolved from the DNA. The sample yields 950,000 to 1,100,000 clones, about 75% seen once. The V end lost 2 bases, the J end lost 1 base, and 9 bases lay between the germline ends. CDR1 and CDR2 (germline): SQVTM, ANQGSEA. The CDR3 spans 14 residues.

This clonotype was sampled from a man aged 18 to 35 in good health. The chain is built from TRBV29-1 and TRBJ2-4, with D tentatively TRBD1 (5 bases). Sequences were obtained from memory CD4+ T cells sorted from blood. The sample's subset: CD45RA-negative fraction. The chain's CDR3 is CSVEQGYAKNIQYF. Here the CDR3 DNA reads TGCAGCGTTGAACAGGGTTATGCCAAAAACATTCAGTACTTC.